The rows below give T cell receptor beta chains drawn from one sample of a study of T-cell reconstitution after alpha-beta-depleted transplantation in children. MiXCR was run by TCRdb on the PCR reads, yielding one entry per CDR3 protein. The sample includes approximately 490,000 distinct CDR3 sequences, around 13% of them seen just once. The sequencing here drew on PBMCs from the stem cell graft donor, taken from the stem cell graft. The receptor set was obtained from a human donor who donated a stem cell graft to a child with combined immunodeficiency. Each CDR3 is given with its conserved first and last residue. D genes are given only for firm matches. The size field is filled for only some rows; it gives once, few, many or a size class.

>NA|few|TRBJ2-7|TRBV7-9
CASSSPSREQYF
TGTGCCAGCAGCTCCCCGTCGAGGGAGCAGTACTTC
>NA|few|TRBJ2-2|TRBV7-2
CASSLAKGPNTGELFF
TGTGCCAGCAGCTTAGCGAAGGGACCCAACACCGGGGAGCTGTTTTTT
>NA|few|TRBJ1-1|TRBV6-1
CASSEARHTEAFF
TGTGCCAGCAGTGAAGCGCGACACACTGAAGCTTTCTTT
>NA|NA|TRBJ1-5|TRBV3-1
CASSQAGSAQPQHF
TGTGCCAGCAGCCAAGCAGGTTCGGCTCAGCCCCAGCATTTT
>NA|NA|TRBJ2-3|TRBV25-1
CASSEYLANVGQYF
TGTGCCAGCAGTGAATACCTAGCCAACGTGGGGCAGTATTTT
>NA|few|TRBJ2-5|TRBV4-3
CASSQEWGLQGTQYF
TGCGCCAGCAGCCAAGAATGGGGGCTCCAGGGGACCCAGTACTTC
>TRBD2|few|TRBJ2-1|TRBV12-3/TRBV12-4
CASSLPPGLAGGPGWNEQFF
TGTGCCAGCAGTCTGCCCCCGGGACTAGCGGGAGGGCCGGGGTGGAATGAGCAGTTCTTC
>TRBD1|NA|TRBJ2-2|TRBV6-2/TRBV6-3
CASSYTGVAGELFF
TGTGCCAGCAGTTACACAGGGGTAGCCGGGGAGCTGTTTTTT
>TRBD2|NA|TRBJ2-1|TRBV28
CASNPVETSGYNEQFF
TGTGCCAGCAATCCGGTGGAGACTAGCGGATACAATGAGCAGTTCTTC
>NA|NA|TRBJ2-5|TRBV24-1
CATRDPDPGHQETQYF
TGTGCCACCAGGGACCCGGACCCGGGGCACCAAGAGACCCAGTACTTC
>NA|few|TRBJ1-1|TRBV4-2
CASSQMGVVATEAFF
TGTGCCAGCAGCCAGATGGGGGTCGTGGCCACTGAAGCTTTCTTT
>NA|many|TRBJ2-2|TRBV12-3/TRBV12-4
CASSLTSSTGELFF
TGTGCCAGCAGTTTAACATCCTCCACCGGGGAGCTGTTTTTT
>TRBD1|few|TRBJ2-1|TRBV5-1
CASSSSGTAYNEQFF
TGCGCCAGCAGCTCCTCCGGGACAGCCTACAATGAGCAGTTCTTC
>NA|NA|TRBJ2-1|TRBV18
CASSGLLGSSYNEQFF
TGTGCCAGCTCGGGCCTCCTCGGGAGCTCCTACAATGAGCAGTTCTTC
>NA|many|TRBJ1-1|TRBV20-1
CSPRWTEAFF
TGCAGTCCGCGGTGGACTGAAGCTTTCTTT
>NA|few|TRBJ1-1|TRBV5-1
CASSLIGLTEAFF
TGCGCCAGCAGCTTGATCGGGCTCACTGAAGCTTTCTTT
>TRBD2|many|TRBJ2-1|TRBV5-5
CASSSLAGGIRSYNEQFF
TGTGCCAGCAGTTCTCTAGCGGGGGGCATTCGCTCCTACAATGAGCAGTTCTTC
>NA|few|TRBJ2-7|TRBV5-1
CASSDPGGSYEQYF
TGCGCCAGCAGCGACCCGGGCGGTTCCTACGAGCAGTACTTC
>TRBD1|NA|TRBJ2-4|TRBV12-3/TRBV12-4
CASSPTPGTGEKNIQYF
TGTGCCAGCAGCCCTACCCCCGGGACAGGGGAGAAAAACATTCAGTACTTC
>TRBD2|NA|TRBJ2-4|TRBV30
CAWMTSNKNIQYF
TGTGCCTGGATGACTAGCAACAAAAACATTCAGTACTTC
>TRBD1|NA|TRBJ2-5|TRBV13
CASSSGQGVTTQYF
TGTGCCAGCAGCTCGGGACAGGGGGTAACAACCCAGTACTTC
>NA|NA|TRBJ2-1|TRBV30
CAWGPWVRASHEQFF
TGTGCCTGGGGCCCTTGGGTTCGGGCTAGCCATGAGCAGTTCTTC
>NA|NA|TRBJ2-1|TRBV12-3/TRBV12-4
CASTLGDTYNEQFF
TGTGCCAGCACCCTAGGGGACACCTACAATGAGCAGTTCTTC